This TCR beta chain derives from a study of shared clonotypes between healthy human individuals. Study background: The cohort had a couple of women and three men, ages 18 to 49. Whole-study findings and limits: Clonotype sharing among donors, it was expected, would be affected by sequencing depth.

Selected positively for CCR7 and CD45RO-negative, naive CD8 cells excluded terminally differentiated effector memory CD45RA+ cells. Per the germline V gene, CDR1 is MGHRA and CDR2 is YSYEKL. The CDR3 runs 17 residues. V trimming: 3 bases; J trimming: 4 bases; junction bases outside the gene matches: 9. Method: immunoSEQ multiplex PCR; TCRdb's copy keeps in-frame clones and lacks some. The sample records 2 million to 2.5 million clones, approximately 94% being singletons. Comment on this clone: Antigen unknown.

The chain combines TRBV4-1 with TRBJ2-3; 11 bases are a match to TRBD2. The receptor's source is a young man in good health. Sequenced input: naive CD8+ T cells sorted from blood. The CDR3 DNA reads TGCGCCAGCAGCCAGGCTGGGACTAGCGGTTCGGCAGATACGCAGTATTTT. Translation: CASSQAGTSGSADTQYF.